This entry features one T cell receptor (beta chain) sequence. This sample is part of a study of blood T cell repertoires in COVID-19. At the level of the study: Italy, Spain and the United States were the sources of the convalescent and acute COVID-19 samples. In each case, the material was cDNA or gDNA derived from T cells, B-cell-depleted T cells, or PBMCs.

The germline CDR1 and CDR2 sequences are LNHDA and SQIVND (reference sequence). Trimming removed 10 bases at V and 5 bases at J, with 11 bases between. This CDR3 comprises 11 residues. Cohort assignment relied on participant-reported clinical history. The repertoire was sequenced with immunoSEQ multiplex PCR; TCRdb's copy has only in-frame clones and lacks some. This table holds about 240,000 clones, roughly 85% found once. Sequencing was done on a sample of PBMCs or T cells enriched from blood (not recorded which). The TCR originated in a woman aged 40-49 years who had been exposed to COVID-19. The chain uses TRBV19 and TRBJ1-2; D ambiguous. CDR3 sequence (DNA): TGTGCCACCTACGTCGGTTATGGCTACACCTTC. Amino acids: CATYVGYGYTF.